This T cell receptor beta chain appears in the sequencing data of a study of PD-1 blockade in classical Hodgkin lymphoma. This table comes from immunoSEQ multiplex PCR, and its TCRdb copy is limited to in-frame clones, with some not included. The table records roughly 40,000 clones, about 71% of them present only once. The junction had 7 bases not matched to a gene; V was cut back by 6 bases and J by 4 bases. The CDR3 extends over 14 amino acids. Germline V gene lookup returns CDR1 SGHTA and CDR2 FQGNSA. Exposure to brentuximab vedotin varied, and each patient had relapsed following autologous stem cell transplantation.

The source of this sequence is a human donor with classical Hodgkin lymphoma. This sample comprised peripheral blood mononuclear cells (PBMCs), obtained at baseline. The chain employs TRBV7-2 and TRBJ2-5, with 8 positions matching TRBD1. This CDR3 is CASRLQGAGETQYF. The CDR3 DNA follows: TGTGCCAGCAGGTTGCAGGGGGCGGGAGAGACCCAGTACTTC.